This T cell receptor (beta chain) is drawn from a study of cytomegalovirus exposure and HLA in healthy donors. Overall study: The use of the same platform for the approximately 130 validation repertoires and the roughly 730 first-cohort repertoires was reported by a later analysis.

General study points: The listing of 150 to 200 TCR beta chains classed them as cytomegalovirus-associated. Reportedly, cytomegalovirus status was diagnosed with high sensitivity and specificity. For most TCR sequences rarity was the rule, although some public TCRs occurred in many donors.

The CDR3 spans 15 residues. Germline CDR1 reads SGHTA; CDR2 reads FQGNSA. J was trimmed by 7 bases and V by 0 bases; bases with no gene match: 9. The table came from immunoSEQ multiplex PCR; TCRdb's copy has only in-frame clones and leaves some out. The data show roughly 120,000 clones, with 88% seen just once and over 1.1% held by the top ten. A word on this clone: What it recognizes is unknown.

The specimen sequenced was PBMCs. This TCR came from a woman younger than 45 in good health and CMV-seropositive. The chain recombines TRBV7-2 with TRBJ2-7; 7 bases are a match to TRBD1. In DNA form, the CDR3 reads TGTGCCAGCAGCTTAGCGTTAGCCCGGGGACAGGAGCAGTACTTC. Its protein is CASSLALARGQEQYF.